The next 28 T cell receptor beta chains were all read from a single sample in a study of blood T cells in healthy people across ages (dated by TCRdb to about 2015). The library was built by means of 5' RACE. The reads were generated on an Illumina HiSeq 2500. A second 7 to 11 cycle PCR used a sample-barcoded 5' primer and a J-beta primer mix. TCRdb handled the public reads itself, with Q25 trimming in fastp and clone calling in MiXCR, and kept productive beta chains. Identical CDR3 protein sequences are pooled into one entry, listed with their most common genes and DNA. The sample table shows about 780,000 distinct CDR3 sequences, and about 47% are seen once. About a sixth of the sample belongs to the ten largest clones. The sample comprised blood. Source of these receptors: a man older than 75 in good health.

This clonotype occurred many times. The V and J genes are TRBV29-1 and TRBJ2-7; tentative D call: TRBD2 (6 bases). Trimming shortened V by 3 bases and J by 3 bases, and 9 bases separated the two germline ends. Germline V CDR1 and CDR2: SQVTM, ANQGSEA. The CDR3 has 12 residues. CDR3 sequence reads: CSVERDRYEQYF. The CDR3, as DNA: TGCAGCGTTGAGCGGGACCGCTACGAGCAGTACTTC.

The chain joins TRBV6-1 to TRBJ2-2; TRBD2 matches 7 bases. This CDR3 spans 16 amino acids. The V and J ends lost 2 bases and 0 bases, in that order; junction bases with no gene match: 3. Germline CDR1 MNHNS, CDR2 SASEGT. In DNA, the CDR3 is TGTGCCAGCAGTGAAAGGGCGGGAGCGAACACCGGGGAGCTGTTTTTT. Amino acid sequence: CASSERAGANTGELFF.

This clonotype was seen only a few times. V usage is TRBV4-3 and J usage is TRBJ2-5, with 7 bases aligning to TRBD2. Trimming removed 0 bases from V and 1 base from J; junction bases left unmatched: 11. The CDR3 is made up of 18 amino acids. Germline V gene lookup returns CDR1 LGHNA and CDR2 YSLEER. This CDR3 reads CASSQDSKASGPQETQYF. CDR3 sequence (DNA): TGCGCCAGCAGCCAAGATTCTAAGGCTAGCGGCCCCCAAGAGACCCAGTACTTC.

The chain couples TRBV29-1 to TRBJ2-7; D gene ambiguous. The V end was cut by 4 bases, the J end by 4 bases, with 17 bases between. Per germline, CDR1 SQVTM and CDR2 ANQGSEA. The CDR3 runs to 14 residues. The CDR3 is CSVGRPGRQYEQYF. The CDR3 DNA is TGCAGCGTTGGCCGGCCAGGCAGGCAGTACGAGCAGTACTTC.

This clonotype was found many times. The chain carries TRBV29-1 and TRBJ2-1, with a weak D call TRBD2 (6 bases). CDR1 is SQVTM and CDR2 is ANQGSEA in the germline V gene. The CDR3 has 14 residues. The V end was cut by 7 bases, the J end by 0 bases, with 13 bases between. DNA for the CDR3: TGCAGCGGGTCGCGGGGCAGCTCCTACAATGAGCAGTTCTTC. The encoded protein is CSGSRGSSYNEQFF.

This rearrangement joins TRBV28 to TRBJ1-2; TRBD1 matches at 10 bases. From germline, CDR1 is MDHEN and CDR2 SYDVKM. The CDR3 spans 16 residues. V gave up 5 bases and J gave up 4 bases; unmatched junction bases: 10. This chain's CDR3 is CASSTQTGGAGYGYTF. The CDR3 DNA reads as TGTGCCAGCAGTACGCAGACAGGGGGCGCAGGCTATGGCTACACCTTC.

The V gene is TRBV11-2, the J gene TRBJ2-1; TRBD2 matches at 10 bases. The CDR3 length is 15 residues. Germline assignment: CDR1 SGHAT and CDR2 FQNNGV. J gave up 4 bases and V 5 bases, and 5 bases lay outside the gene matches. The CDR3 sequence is CASSRSGRVYNEQFF. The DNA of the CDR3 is TGTGCCAGCAGCCGCAGCGGGAGGGTATACAATGAGCAGTTCTTC.

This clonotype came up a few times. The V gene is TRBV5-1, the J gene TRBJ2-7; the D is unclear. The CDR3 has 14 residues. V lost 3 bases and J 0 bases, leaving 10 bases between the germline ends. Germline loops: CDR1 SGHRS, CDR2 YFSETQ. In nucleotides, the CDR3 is TGCGCCAGCAGCTCGGACGGAGCCTCCTACGAGCAGTACTTC. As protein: CASSSDGASYEQYF.

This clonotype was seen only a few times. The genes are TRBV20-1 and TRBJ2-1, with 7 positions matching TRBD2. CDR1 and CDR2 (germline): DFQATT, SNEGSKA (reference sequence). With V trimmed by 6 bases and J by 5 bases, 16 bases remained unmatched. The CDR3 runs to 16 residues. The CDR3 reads CSALIDALAQDNEQFF. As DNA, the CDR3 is TGCAGTGCCCTAATCGACGCACTAGCGCAGGACAATGAGCAGTTCTTC.

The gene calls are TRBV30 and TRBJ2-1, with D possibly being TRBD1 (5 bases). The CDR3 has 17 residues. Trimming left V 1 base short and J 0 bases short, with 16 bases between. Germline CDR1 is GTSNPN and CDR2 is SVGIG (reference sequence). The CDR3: CAWSEYRLTPSYNEQFF. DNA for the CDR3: TGTGCCTGGAGTGAATACAGGCTAACCCCCTCCTACAATGAGCAGTTCTTC.

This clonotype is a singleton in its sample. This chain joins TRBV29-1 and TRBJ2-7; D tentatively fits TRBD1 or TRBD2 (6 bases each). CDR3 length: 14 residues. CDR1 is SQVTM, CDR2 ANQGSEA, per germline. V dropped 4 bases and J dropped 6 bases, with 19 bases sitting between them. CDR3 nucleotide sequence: TGCAGCGTTGGGATTAGGGGGGATCTGGGCGAGCAGTACTTC. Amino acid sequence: CSVGIRGDLGEQYF.

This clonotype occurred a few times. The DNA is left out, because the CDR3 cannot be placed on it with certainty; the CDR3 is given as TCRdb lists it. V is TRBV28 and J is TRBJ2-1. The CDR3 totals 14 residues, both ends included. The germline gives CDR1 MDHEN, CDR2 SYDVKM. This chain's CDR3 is CASSSSWVYNEQFF.

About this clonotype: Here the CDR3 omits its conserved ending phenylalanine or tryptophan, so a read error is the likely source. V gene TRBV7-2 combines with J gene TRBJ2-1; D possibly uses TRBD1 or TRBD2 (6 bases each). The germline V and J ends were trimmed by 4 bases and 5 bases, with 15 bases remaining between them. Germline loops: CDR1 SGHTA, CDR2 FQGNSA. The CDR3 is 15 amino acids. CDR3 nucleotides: TGTGCCAGCAGCTCCAGCGGGCCAGGGGACAATGAGCAGTTCATC. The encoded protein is CASSSSGPGDNEQFI.

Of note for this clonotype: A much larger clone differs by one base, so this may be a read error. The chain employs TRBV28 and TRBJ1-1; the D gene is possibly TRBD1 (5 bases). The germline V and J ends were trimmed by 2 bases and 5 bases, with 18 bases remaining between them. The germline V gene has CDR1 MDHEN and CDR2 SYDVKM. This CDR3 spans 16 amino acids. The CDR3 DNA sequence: TGTGCCAGCAGTTTAATCCCCCAGGGATGGGTTACTGAAGCTTTCTTT. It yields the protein CASSLIPQGWVTEAFF.

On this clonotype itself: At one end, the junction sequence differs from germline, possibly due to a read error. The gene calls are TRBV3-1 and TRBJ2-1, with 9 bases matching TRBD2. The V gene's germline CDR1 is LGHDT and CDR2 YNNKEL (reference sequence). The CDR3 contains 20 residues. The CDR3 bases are TGTGTCAGCAGCCACCAAATATTGCTAGCGGGACGTAGCTCCTACAATGAGCAGTTCTTC. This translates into CVSSHQILLAGRSSYNEQFF.

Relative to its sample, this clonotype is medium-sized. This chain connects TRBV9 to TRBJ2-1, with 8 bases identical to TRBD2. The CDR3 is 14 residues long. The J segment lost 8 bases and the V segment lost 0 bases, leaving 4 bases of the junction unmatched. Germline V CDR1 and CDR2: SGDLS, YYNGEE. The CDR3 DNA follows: TGTGCCAGCAGCGTAGCGGGGGGGCCGTATGAGCAGTTCTTC. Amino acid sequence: CASSVAGGPYEQFF.

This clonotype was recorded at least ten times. Written as DNA, the CDR3 is TGTGCCAGCAGCCCGGGACTAGCGGGTAGAAGTGAGCAGTTCTTC. It specifies CASSPGLAGRSEQFF. The V and J genes are TRBV7-3 and TRBJ2-1; 12 nucleotides match TRBD2. CDR3 length: 15 amino acids. J lost 9 bases, V lost 5 bases, and 8 bases had no gene match. CDR1 is SGHTA and CDR2 is FQGTGA in the germline V gene.

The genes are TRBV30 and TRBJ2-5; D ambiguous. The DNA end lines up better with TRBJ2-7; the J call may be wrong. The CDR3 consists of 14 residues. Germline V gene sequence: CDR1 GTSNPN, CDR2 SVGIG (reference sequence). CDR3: CAWSVGRVGYEQYF. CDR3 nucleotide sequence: TGTGCCTGGAGTGTAGGTCGGGTTGGGTACGAGCAGTACTTC.

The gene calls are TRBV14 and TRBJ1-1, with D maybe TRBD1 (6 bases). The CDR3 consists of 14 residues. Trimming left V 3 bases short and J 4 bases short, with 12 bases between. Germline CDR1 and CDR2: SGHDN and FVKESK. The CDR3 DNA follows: TGTGCCAGCAGCCATAGGGGGGGAAGCACTGAAGCTTTCTTT. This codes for CASSHRGGSTEAFF.

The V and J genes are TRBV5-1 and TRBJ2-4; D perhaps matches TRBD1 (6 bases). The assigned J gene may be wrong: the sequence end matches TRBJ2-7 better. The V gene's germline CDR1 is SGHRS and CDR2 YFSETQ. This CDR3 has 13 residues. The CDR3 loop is CASSWDINYEQYF. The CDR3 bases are TGCGCCAGCAGCTGGGACATAAACTACGAGCAGTACTTC.

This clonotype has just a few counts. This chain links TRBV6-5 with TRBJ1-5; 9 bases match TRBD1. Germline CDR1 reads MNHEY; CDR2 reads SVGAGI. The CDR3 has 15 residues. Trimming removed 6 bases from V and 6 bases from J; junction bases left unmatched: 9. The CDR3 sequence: CASRGKGQGIQPQHF. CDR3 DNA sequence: TGTGCCAGCAGGGGCAAAGGACAGGGGATTCAGCCCCAGCATTTT.

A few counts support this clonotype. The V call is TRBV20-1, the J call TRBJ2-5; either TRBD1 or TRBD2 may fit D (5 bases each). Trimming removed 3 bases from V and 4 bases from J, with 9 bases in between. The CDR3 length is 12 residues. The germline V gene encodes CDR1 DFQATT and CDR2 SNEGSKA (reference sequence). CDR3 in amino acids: CSASLGTETQYF. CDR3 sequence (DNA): TGCAGTGCTAGTCTCGGGACAGAGACCCAGTACTTC.

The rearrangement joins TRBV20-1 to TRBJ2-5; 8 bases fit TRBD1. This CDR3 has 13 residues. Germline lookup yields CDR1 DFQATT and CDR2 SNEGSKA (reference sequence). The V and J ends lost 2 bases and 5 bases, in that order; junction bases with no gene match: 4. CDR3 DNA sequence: TGCAGTGCTAGACAGGGGGCGTATGAGACCCAGTACTTC. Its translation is CSARQGAYETQYF.

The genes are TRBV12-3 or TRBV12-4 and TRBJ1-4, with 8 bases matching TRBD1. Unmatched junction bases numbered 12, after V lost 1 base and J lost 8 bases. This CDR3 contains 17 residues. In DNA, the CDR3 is TGTGCCAGCAGTTTAGAGCAGGGGGCGCAGGGAGGAGAAAAACTGTTTTTT. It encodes CASSLEQGAQGGEKLFF.

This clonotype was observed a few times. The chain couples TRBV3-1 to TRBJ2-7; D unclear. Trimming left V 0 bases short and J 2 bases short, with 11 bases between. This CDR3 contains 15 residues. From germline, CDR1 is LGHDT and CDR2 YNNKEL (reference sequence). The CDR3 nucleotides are TGTGCCAGCAGCCAAGATCTGGCGCCGCCCTACGAGCAGTACTTC. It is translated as CASSQDLAPPYEQYF.

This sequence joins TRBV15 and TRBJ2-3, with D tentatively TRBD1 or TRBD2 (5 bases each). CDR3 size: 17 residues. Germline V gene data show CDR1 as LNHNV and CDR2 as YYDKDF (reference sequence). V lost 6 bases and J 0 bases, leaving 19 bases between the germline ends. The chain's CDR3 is CATSTGLGEGSTDTQYF. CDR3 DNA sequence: TGTGCCACCAGTACCGGGTTGGGGGAAGGTAGCACAGATACGCAGTATTTT.

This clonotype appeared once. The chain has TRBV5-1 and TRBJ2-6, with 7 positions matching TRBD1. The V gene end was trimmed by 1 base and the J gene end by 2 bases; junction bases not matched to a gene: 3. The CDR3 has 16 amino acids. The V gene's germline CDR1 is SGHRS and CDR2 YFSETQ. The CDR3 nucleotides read TGCGCCAGCAGCTTGAACAGGGGTACTGGGGCCAACGTCCTGACTTTC. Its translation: CASSLNRGTGANVLTF.

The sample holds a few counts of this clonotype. The DNA for the CDR3 is TGTGCCAGCAGTTACACCGGGACAGGGGCAGGGAATGAGCAGTTCTTC. It codes for CASSYTGTGAGNEQFF. The chain is built from TRBV6-5 and TRBJ2-1; 10 nucleotides line up with TRBD1. The J segment lost 7 bases and the V segment lost 2 bases, leaving 8 bases of the junction unmatched. The CDR3 loop spans 16 amino acids. Germline V gene sequence: CDR1 MNHEY, CDR2 SVGAGI.